This TCR beta chain was sequenced for a study of Ad26.COV2.S vaccination and SARS-CoV-2 variants. The treatment was: 15 to 20 received Ad26.COV2.S at low or high dose, single or two shots; about 5 received placebo; per-sample allocation not given. Samples were taken on day 63 after the first vaccine or placebo injection. Germline CDR1 reads SGHNT; CDR2 reads YENEEA. The CDR3 is 14 amino acids. V shed 6 bases, J shed 10 bases, and the junction held 11 bases outside the gene matches. Generated by immunoSEQ multiplex PCR, the TCRdb table keeps only in-frame clones and is missing some. The sample includes about 400,000 clones, 83% of them seen just once.

The source was peripheral blood, collected in a trial of Ad26.COV2.S vaccine versus placebo. The sequence came from a person aged 18-60 years who received the Ad26.COV2.S COVID-19 vaccine or a placebo. The chain links TRBV11-3 to TRBJ2-1, with TRBD2 matching 8 bases. This chain's CDR3 is CASRPSGGRREQFF. The CDR3 DNA reads TGTGCCAGCAGACCCAGCGGGGGCCGCCGAGAGCAGTTCTTC.